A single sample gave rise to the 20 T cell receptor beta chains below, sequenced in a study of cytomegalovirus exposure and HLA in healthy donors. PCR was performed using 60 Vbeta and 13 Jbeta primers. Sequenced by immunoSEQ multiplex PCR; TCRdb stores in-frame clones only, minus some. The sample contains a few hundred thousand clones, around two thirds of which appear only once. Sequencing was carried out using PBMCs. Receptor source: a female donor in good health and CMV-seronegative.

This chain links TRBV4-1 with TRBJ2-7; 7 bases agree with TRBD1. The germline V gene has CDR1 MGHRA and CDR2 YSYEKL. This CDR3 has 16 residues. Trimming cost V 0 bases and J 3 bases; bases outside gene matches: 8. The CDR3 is CASSQDQDRVSYEQYF. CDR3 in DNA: TGCGCCAGCAGCCAAGATCAAGACAGGGTTAGCTACGAGCAGTACTTC.

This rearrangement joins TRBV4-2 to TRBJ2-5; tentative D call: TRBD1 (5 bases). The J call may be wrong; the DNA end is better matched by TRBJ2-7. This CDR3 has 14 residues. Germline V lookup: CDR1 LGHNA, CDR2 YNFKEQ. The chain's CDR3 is CASSQQGQSYEQYF. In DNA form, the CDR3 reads TGTGCCAGCAGCCAACAGGGTCAATCCTACGAGCAGTACTTC.

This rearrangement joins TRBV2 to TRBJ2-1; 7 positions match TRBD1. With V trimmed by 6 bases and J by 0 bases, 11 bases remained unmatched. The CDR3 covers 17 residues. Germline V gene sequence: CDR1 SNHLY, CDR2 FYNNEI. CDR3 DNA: TGTGCCAGCAGGACTCGGGGACAGACGAGCTCCTACAATGAGCAGTTCTTC. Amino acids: CASRTRGQTSSYNEQFF.

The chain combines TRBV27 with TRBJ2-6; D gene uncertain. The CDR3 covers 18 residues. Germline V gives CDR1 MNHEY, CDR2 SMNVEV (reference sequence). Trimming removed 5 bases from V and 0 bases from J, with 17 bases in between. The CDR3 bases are TGTGCCAGCAGTCCCCTGAGTTTCCCCCGCTCTGGGGCCAACGTCCTGACTTTC. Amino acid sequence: CASSPLSFPRSGANVLTF.

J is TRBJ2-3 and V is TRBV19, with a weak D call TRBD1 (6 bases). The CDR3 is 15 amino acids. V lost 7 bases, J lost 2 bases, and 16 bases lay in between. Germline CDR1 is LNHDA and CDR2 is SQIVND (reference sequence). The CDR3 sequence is CASTLGGSTTDTQYF. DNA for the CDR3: TGTGCCAGTACCCTAGGGGGTTCGACCACAGATACGCAGTATTTT.

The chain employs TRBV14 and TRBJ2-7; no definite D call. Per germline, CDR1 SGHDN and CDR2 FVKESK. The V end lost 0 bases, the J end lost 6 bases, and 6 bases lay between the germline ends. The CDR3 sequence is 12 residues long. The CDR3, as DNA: TGTGCCAGCAGCCAAGACTGGGCCGAGCAGTACTTC. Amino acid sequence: CASSQDWAEQYF.

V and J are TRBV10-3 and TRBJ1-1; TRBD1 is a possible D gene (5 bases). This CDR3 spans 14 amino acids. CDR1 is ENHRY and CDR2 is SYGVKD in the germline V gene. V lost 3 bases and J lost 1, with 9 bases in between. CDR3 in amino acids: CAISEDRTNTEAFF. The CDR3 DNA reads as TGTGCCATCAGTGAAGACAGAACGAACACTGAAGCTTTCTTT.

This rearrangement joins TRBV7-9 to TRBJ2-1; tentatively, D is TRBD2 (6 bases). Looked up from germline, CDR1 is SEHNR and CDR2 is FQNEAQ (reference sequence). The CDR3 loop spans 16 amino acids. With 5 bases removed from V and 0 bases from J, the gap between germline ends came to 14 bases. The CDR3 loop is CASSTMGGYSYNEQFF. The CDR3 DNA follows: TGTGCCAGCAGCACCATGGGGGGATACTCCTACAATGAGCAGTTCTTC.

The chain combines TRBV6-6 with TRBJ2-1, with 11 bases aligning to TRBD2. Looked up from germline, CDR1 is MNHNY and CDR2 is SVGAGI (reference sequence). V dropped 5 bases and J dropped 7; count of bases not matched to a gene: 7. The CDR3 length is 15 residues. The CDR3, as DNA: TGTGCCAGCAGTCGCGGGACTAGCGGAGTTAATGAGCAGTTCTTC. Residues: CASSRGTSGVNEQFF.

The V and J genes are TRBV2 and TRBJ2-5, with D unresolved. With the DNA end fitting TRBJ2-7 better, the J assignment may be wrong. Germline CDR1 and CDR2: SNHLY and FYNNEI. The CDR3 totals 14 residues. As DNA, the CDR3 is TGTGCCAGCAGTGAATTTCAAGAGGCCTACGAGCAGTACTTC. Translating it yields CASSEFQEAYEQYF.

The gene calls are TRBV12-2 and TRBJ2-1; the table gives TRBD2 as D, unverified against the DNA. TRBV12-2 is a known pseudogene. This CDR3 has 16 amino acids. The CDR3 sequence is CASRLTGTSSYNEQFF. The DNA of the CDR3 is TGTGCAAGTCGCCTAACCGGGACTAGCTCCTACAATGAGCAGTTCTTC.

CDR3 residues: CASSALGAYNEQFF. The CDR3 bases are TGTGCCAGCAGTGCCCTGGGCGCCTACAATGAGCAGTTCTTC. The chain uses TRBV6-1 and TRBJ2-1; no firm D call. Trimming removed 4 bases from V and 2 bases from J, with 9 bases in between. Germline CDR1 reads MNHNS; CDR2 reads SASEGT. The CDR3 runs to 14 residues.

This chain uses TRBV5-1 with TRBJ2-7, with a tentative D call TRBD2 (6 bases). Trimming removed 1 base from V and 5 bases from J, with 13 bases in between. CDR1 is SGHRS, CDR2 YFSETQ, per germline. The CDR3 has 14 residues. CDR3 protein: CASSLWLEGNEQYF. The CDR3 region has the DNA TGCGCCAGCAGCTTGTGGCTGGAGGGCAACGAGCAGTACTTC. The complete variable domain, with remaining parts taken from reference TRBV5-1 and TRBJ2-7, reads KAGVTQTPRYLIKTRGQQVTLSCSPISGHRSVSWYQQTPGQGLQFLFEYFSETQRNKGNFPGRFSGRQFSNSRSEMNVSTLELGDSALYLCASSLWLEGNEQYFGPGTRLTVT.

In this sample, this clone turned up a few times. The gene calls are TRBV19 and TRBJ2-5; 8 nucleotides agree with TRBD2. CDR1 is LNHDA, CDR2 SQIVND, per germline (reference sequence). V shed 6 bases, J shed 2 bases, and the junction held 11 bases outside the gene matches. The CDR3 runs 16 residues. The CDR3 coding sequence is TGTGCCAGTAGGCCCCGGGCTAGCGGGCATCAAGAGACCCAGTACTTC. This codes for CASRPRASGHQETQYF.

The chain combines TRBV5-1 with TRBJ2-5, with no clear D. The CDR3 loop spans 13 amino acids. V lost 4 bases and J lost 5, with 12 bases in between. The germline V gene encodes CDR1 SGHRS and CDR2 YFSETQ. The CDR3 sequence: CASSPGMRETQYF. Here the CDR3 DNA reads TGCGCCAGCAGCCCCGGCATGAGGGAGACCCAGTACTTC.

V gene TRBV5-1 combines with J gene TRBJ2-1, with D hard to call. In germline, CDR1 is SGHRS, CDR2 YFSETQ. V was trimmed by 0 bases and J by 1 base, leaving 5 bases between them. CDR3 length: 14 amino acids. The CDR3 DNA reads TGCGCCAGCAGCTTGGACAGATCCTACAATGAGCAGTTCTTC. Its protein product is CASSLDRSYNEQFF.

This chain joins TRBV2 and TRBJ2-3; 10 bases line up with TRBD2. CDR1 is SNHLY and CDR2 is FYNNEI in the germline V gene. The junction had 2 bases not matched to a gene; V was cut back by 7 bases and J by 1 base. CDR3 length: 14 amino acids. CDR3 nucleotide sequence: TGTGCCAGCAAGACTAGCGGGCGCACAGATACGCAGTATTTT. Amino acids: CASKTSGRTDTQYF.

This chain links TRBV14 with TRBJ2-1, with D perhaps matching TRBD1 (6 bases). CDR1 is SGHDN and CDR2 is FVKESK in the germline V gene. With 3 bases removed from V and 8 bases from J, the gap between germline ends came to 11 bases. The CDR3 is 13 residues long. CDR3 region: CASSQTNRDEQFF. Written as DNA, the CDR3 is TGTGCCAGCAGCCAGACCAACAGGGATGAGCAGTTCTTC.

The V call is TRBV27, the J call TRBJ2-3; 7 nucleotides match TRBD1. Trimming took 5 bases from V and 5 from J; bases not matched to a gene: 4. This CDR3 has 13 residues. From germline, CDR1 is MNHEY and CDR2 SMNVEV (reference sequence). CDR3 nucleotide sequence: TGTGCCAGCAGTCTGCCAGGGGGAGATACGCAGTATTTT. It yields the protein CASSLPGGDTQYF.

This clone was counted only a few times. Here the CDR3 reads CASSTAGPIYEQYF. The CDR3 bases are TGCGCCAGCAGCACTGCGGGACCAATCTACGAGCAGTACTTC. This sequence joins TRBV5-1 and TRBJ2-7, with a tentative D call TRBD2 (6 bases). Trimming pared 4 bases from V and 3 bases from J, leaving 14 bases between. The V gene's germline CDR1 is SGHRS and CDR2 YFSETQ. This CDR3 spans 14 amino acids.